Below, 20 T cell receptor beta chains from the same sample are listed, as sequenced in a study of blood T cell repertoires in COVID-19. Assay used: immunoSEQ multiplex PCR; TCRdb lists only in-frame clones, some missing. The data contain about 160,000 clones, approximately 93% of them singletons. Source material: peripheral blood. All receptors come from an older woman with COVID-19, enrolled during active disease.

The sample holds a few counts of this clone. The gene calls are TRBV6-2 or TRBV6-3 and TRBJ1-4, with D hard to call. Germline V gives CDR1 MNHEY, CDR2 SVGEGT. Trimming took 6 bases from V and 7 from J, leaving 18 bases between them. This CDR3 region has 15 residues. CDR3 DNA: TGTGCCAGCAGCTCCCCCGCACGCGGTAGTGAAAAACTGTTTTTT. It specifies CASSSPARGSEKLFF.

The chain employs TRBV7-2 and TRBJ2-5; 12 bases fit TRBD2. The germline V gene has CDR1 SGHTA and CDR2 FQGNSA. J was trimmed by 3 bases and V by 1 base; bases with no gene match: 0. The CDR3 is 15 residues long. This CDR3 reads CASSLGLAGEETQYF. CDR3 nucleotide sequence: TGTGCCAGCAGCTTAGGACTAGCGGGGGAAGAGACCCAGTACTTC.

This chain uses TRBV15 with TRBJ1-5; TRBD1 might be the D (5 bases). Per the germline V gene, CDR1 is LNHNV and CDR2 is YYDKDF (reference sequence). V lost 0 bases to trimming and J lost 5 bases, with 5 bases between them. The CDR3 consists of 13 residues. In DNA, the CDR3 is TGTGCCACCAGCAGAGACAGGGATCAGCCCCAGCATTTT. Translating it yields CATSRDRDQPQHF. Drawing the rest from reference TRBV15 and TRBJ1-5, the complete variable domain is DAMVIQNPRYQVTQFGKPVTLSCSQTLNHNVMYWYQQKSSQAPKLLFHYYDKDFNNEADTPDNFQSRRPNTSFCFLDIRSPGLGDTAMYLCATSRDRDQPQHFGDGTRLSIL.

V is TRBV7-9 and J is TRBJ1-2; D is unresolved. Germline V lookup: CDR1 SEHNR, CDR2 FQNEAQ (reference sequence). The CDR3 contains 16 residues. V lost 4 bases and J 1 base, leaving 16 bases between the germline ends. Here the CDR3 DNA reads TGTGCCAGCAGCTCCCTTTCTGCACAAATTAACTATGGCTACACCTTC. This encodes CASSSLSAQINYGYTF.

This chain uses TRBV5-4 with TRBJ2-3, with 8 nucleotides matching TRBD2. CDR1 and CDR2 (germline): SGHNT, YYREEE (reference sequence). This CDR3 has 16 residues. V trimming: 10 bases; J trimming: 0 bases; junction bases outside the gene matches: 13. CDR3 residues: CAARNRGGPSTDTQYF. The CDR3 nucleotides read TGTGCCGCCAGGAATCGGGGGGGACCTAGCACAGATACGCAGTATTTT.

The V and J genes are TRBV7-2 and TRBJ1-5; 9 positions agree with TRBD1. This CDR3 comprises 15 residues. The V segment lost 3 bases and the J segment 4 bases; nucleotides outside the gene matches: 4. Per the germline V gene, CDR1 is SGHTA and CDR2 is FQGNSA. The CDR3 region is CASSFWGQGNQPQHF. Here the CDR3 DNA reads TGTGCCAGCAGCTTCTGGGGACAGGGAAATCAGCCCCAGCATTTT.

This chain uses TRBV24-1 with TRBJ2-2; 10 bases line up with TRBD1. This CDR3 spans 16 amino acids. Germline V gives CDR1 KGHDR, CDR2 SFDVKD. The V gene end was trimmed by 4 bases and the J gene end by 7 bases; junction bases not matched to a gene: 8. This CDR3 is CATSDGGTGANGELFF. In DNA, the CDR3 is TGTGCCACCAGTGACGGCGGGACAGGGGCAAACGGGGAGCTGTTTTTT.

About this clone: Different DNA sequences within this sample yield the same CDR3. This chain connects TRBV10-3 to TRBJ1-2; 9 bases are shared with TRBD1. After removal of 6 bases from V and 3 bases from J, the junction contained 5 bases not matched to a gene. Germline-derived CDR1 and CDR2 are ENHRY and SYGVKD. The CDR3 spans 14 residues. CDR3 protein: CAISLGQGDYGYTF. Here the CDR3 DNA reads TGTGCCATCAGCCTGGGACAGGGAGACTATGGCTACACCTTC.

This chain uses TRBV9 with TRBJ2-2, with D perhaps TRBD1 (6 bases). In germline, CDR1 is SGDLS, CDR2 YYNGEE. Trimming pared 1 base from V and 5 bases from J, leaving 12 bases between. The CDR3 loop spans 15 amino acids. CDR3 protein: CASSVRQAETGELFF. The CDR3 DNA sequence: TGTGCCAGCAGCGTACGACAGGCCGAGACCGGGGAGCTGTTTTTT.

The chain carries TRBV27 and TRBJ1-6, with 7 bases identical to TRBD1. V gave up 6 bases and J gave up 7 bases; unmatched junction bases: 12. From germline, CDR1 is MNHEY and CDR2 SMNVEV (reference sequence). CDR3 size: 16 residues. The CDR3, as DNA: TGTGCCAGCAGAATGGATAGGGGGCTGATGAATTCACCCCTCCACTTT. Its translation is CASRMDRGLMNSPLHF.

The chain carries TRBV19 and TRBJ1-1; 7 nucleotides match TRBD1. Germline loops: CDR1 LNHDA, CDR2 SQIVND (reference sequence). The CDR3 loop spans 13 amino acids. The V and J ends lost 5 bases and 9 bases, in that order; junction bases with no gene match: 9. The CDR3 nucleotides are TGTGCCAGTAGTGAACTGACAGGGCTGAAAGCTTTCTTT. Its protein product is CASSELTGLKAFF. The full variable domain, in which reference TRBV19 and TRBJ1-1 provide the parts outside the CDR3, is DGGITQSPKYLFRKEGQNVTLSCEQNLNHDAMYWYRQDPGQGLRLIYYSQIVNDFQKGDIAEGYSVSREKKESFPLTVTSAQKNPTAFYLCASSELTGLKAFFGQGTRLTVV.

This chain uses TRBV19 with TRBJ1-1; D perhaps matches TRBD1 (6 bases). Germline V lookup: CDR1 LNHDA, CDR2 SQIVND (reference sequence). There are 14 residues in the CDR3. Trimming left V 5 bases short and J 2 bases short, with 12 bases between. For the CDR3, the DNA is TGTGCCAGTAGTGTACAGGGAGCCAACACTGAAGCTTTCTTT. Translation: CASSVQGANTEAFF.

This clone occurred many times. CDR3 bases: TGCGCCAGCAGCCCACCACAACCCCAAAGTCAGGGGGCAAGCTCTGGAAACACCATATATTTT. It translates to CASSPPQPQSQGASSGNTIYF. The chain recombines TRBV4-3 with TRBJ1-3; 8 bases are a match to TRBD1. V lost 4 bases, J lost 0 bases, and 20 bases stayed unmatched. In germline, CDR1 is LGHNA, CDR2 YSLEER. The length of the CDR3 is 21 residues.

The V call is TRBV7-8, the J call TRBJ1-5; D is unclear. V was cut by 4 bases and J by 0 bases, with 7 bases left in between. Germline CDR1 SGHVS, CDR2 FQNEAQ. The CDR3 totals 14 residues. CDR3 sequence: CASSSTDSNQPQHF. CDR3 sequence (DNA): TGTGCCAGCAGCTCCACAGATAGCAATCAGCCCCAGCATTTT.

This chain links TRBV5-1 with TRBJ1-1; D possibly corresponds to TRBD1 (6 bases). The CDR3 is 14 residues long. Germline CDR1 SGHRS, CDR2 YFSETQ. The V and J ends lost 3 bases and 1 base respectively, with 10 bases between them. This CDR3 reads CASSSIQGNTEAFF. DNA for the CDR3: TGCGCCAGCAGCTCAATACAGGGGAACACTGAAGCTTTCTTT.

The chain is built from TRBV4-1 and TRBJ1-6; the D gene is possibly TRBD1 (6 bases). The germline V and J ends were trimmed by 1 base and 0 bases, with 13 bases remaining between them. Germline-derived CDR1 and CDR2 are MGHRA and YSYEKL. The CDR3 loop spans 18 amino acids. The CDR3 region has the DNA TGCGCCAGCAGCCAAGGCCCGGACAGCCGCTCCTATAATTCACCCCTCCACTTT. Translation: CASSQGPDSRSYNSPLHF.

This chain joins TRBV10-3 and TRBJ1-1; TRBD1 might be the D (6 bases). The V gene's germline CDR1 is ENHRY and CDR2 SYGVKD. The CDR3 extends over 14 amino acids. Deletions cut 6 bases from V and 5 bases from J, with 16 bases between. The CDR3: CAIRPPGAVTEAFF. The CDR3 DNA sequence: TGTGCCATCAGACCACCAGGGGCGGTGACTGAAGCTTTCTTT.

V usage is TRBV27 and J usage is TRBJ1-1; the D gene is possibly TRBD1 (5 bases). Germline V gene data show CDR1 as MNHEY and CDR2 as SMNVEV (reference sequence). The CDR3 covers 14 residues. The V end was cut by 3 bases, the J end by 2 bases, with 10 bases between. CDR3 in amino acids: CASSFLGPNTEAFF. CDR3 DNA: TGTGCCAGCAGTTTCTTGGGGCCAAACACTGAAGCTTTCTTT.

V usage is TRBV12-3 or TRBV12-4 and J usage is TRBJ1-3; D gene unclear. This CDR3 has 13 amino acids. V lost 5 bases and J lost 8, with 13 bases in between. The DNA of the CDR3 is TGTGCCAGCAGTCTCGCCGCGGGAGACACCATATATTTT. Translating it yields CASSLAAGDTIYF.

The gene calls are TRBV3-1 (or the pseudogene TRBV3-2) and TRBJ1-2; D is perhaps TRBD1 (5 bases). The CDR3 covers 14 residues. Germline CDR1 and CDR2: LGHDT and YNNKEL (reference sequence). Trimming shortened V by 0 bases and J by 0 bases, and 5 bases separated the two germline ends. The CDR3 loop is CASSQEGANYGYTF. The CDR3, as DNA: TGTGCCAGCAGCCAAGAAGGGGCTAACTATGGCTACACCTTC.